This T cell receptor (beta chain) was sequenced in a study of blood T cell repertoires in COVID-19. Study context: Samples came from the United States, Italy and Spain, spanning acute and convalescent COVID-19.

Ages ranged from about 18 to 89 years, with residence in around 24 US areas. In assigning cohorts, the study relied on participant-reported clinical history. In the original workflow: Amplification with reference gene primers provided the estimates of nucleated cell counts. TCRdb's copy holds only in-frame clones and misses some; the assay was immunoSEQ multiplex PCR. Clone size and V and J calls were adopted from that table, with D and trimming inferred from the DNA. The sample consists of fewer than 200,000 clones, approximately 88% of them appearing once. Trimming removed 7 bases from V and 6 bases from J, with 7 bases in between. This CDR3 spans 11 amino acids. Germline CDR1 SEHNR, CDR2 FQNEAQ (reference sequence).

Sequencing was performed on PBMCs or T cells enriched from blood (not recorded which). The sequence came from a woman younger than 30 who had recovered from COVID-19. This chain links TRBV7-9 with TRBJ2-1, with unresolved D. The CDR3 spells CASTQINEQFF. Written as DNA, the CDR3 is TGTGCCAGCACCCAGATCAATGAGCAGTTCTTC.